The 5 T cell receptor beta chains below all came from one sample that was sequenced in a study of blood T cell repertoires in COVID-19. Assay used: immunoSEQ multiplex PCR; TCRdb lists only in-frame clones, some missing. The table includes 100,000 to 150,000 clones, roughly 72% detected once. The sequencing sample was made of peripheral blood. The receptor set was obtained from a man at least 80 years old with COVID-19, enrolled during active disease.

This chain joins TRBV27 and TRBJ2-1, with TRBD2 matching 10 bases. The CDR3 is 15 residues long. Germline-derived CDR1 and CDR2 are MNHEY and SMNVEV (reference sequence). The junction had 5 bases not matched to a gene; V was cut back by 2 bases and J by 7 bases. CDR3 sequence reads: CASSLTASGRNEQFF. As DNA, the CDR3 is TGTGCCAGCAGTTTAACGGCTAGCGGGAGAAATGAGCAGTTCTTC.

The CDR3 sequence is CASRTDSYEQYF. For the CDR3, the DNA is TGTGCCAGCCGGACTGACTCCTACGAGCAGTACTTC. The chain employs TRBV2 and TRBJ2-7; possible D gene TRBD2, 5 bases. CDR1 and CDR2 (germline): SNHLY, FYNNEI. The CDR3 runs to 12 residues. V was pared by 8 bases and J by 0 bases, with 8 bases between.

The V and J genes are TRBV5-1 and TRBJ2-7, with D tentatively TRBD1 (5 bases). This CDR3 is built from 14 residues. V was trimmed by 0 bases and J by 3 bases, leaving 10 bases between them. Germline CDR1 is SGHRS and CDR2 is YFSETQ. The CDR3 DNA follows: TGCGCCAGCAGCTTGGCGACAGATTACTACGAGCAGTACTTC. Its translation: CASSLATDYYEQYF.

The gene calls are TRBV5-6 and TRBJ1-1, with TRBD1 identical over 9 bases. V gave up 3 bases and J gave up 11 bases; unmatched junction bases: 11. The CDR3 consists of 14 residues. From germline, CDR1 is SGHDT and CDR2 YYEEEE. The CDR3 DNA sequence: TGTGCCAGCAGCTGGACAGGGGTGAACGGTCGTGCTTTCTTT. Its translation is CASSWTGVNGRAFF.

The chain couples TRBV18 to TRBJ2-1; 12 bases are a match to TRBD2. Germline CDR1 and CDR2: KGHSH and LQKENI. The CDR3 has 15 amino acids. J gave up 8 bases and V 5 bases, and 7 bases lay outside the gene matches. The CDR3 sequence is CASSSRTSGMHEQFF. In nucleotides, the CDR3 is TGTGCCAGCTCATCACGGACTAGCGGGATGCATGAGCAGTTCTTC.